This T cell receptor beta chain stems from a study of T cell responses to AZD1222 COVID-19 vaccine. General study findings and limits: There were mostly white British donors and more females than males, and clonal diversity was possibly underestimated. Among spike-specific TCRs, nearly half reportedly target unmutated variant regions.

Trimming at V came to 6 bases and at J to 4 bases, leaving 6 bases not matched to a gene. The length of the CDR3 is 15 residues. Germline values: CDR1 LNHDA, CDR2 SQIVND (reference sequence). Assay: immunoSEQ multiplex PCR; the TCRdb copy retains only in-frame clones and omits some. The repertoire holds fewer than 180,000 clones, with around 90% as singletons. Combined were second doses at about 4 or about 12 weeks. With regard to this clone: No antigen is known for it.

The sequencing here drew on peripheral blood, taken 28 days after the second AZD1222 dose. The sequence was collected from an adult who received the AZD1222 COVID-19 vaccine. The chain is built from TRBV19 and TRBJ2-1, with 10 bases fitting TRBD2. CDR3: CASSPGLAVYNEQFF. The CDR3 DNA sequence: TGTGCCAGTAGCCCAGGACTAGCGGTATACAATGAGCAGTTCTTC.